The 16 T cell receptor beta chains below all came from one sample that was sequenced in a study of response to subunit inactivated influenza vaccine. TCRdb reprocessed the RT-PCR reads via MiXCR and lists one record per CDR3 protein. This table has 590,000 or so distinct CDR3 sequences, 11% to 15% appearing once. Sequences were derived from PBMCs from blood, sampled 14 to 15 days before vaccination. All receptors come from a middle-aged man who received an inactivated influenza vaccine.

This chain connects TRBV9 to TRBJ2-1; the D gene could be TRBD1 or TRBD2 (5 bases each). The V gene's germline CDR1 is SGDLS and CDR2 YYNGEE. The V end lost 0 bases, the J end lost 5 bases, and 21 bases lay between the germline ends. The CDR3 runs 18 residues. The CDR3 is CASSVAPTLGTGNNEQFF. Here the CDR3 DNA reads TGTGCCAGCAGCGTAGCACCCACACTCGGGACGGGAAACAATGAGCAGTTCTTC.

The chain recombines TRBV15 with TRBJ2-5; 8 nucleotides line up with TRBD1. Unmatched junction bases numbered 2, after V lost 0 bases and J lost 2 bases. CDR1 and CDR2 from the germline V gene are LNHNV and YYDKDF (reference sequence). The CDR3 totals 15 residues. The DNA of the CDR3 is TGTGCCACCAGCAGAGAGACAGGGGTTCAAGAGACCCAGTACTTC. It translates to CATSRETGVQETQYF. Full variable domain (rest looked up from reference TRBV15 and TRBJ2-5): DAMVIQNPRYQVTQFGKPVTLSCSQTLNHNVMYWYQQKSSQAPKLLFHYYDKDFNNEADTPDNFQSRRPNTSFCFLDIRSPGLGDTAMYLCATSRETGVQETQYFGPGTRLLVL.

This clonotype was seen ten or more times. The chain links TRBV7-9 to TRBJ2-1; D is unclear. The V gene lost 5 bases and the J gene lost 3 bases, with 8 bases spanning the gap. From germline, CDR1 is SEHNR and CDR2 FQNEAQ (reference sequence). CDR3 length: 13 amino acids. Here the CDR3 reads CASSPLNYNEQFF. The CDR3 region has the DNA TGTGCCAGCAGCCCATTAAACTACAATGAGCAGTTCTTC.

The J gene is TRBJ2-1, the V gene TRBV10-3, with 14 bases that match TRBD2. The V gene end was trimmed by 0 bases and the J gene end by 0 bases; junction bases not matched to a gene: 7. Germline V gene sequence: CDR1 ENHRY, CDR2 SYGVKD. The CDR3 is 20 residues long. The CDR3 bases are TGTGCCATCAGTGAGTCGGGGACTAGCGGGGGTGGCAGCTCCTACAATGAGCAGTTCTTC. Translation gives CAISESGTSGGGSSYNEQFF.

This clonotype was counted ten times or more. This chain connects TRBV12-3 or TRBV12-4 to TRBJ2-3, with no clear D. Trimming removed 3 bases at V and 5 bases at J, with 6 bases between. The CDR3 has 12 amino acids. CDR3 amino acids: CASSFAGDTQYF. The CDR3 DNA sequence: TGTGCCAGCAGTTTCGCAGGAGATACGCAGTATTTT.

This clonotype was counted at least ten times. The gene calls are TRBV20-1 and TRBJ2-7; D may be TRBD2 (5 bases). In germline, CDR1 is DFQATT, CDR2 SNEGSKA (reference sequence). The CDR3 is 12 residues long. V was cut by 4 bases and J by 7 bases, with 14 bases left in between. The CDR3 sequence is CSAISAPEEQYF. The CDR3 region has the DNA TGCAGTGCTATTAGCGCCCCCGAGGAGCAGTACTTC.

CDR3 region: CSVGGGQGTGELFF. The CDR3 nucleotides are TGCAGCGTTGGAGGTGGACAGGGGACCGGGGAGCTGTTTTTT. V is TRBV29-1 and J is TRBJ2-2, with 9 bases lining up with TRBD1. With 4 bases clipped from V and 5 bases from J, the junction kept 5 bases outside the gene matches. The V gene's germline CDR1 is SQVTM and CDR2 ANQGSEA. This CDR3 is 14 amino acids long.

The chain recombines TRBV2 with TRBJ2-1, with 11 bases identical to TRBD2. CDR3 length: 17 residues. In germline, CDR1 is SNHLY, CDR2 FYNNEI. The V gene end was trimmed by 0 bases and the J gene end by 3 bases; junction bases not matched to a gene: 4. The CDR3 DNA follows: TGTGCCAGCAGTGAAGCGGGACTAGCGGACCGCTACAATGAGCAGTTCTTC. Translating it yields CASSEAGLADRYNEQFF.

The chain uses TRBV27 and TRBJ2-5; no definite D call. V shed 5 bases and J shed 0 bases, with 7 bases lying between them. The CDR3 loop spans 13 amino acids. The germline V gene has CDR1 MNHEY and CDR2 SMNVEV (reference sequence). Here the CDR3 DNA reads TGTGCCAGCAGTCCCCGGTACCAAGAGACCCAGTACTTC. Protein: CASSPRYQETQYF.

The J gene is TRBJ2-3, the V gene TRBV4-2, with D possibly being TRBD2 (6 bases). The CDR3 sequence is 17 residues long. Germline V CDR1 and CDR2: LGHNA, YNFKEQ. V was clipped by 0 bases and J by 1 base, with 14 bases between them. CDR3 coding DNA: TGTGCCAGCAGCCAAGAATGGGCGGGGTCGGGCACAGATACGCAGTATTTT. Its translation is CASSQEWAGSGTDTQYF.

This clonotype was found many times. The chain is built from TRBV29-1 and TRBJ2-1; 9 positions match TRBD2. The CDR3 has 15 residues. Germline values: CDR1 SQVTM, CDR2 ANQGSEA. V was clipped by 3 bases and J by 5 bases; unmatched bases: 8. The CDR3 protein is CSVERLAGANNEQFF. CDR3 DNA: TGCAGCGTTGAGAGATTAGCGGGAGCTAACAATGAGCAGTTCTTC.

This clonotype was observed a handful of times. V gene TRBV4-3 combines with J gene TRBJ1-6; possibly TRBD1 for D (5 bases). The CDR3 covers 15 residues. V was clipped by 0 bases and J by 7 bases, with 10 bases between them. Germline V gene data show CDR1 as LGHNA and CDR2 as YSLEER. The CDR3 DNA is TGCGCCAGCAGCCAAGACAGGCGGGGGAATTCACCCCTCCACTTT. It is translated as CASSQDRRGNSPLHF.

This clonotype appeared a few times. This rearrangement joins TRBV20-1 to TRBJ2-7; 8 positions agree with TRBD2. With V trimmed by 0 bases and J by 4 bases, 8 bases remained unmatched. Germline lookup yields CDR1 DFQATT and CDR2 SNEGSKA (reference sequence). This CDR3 is built from 15 residues. Written as DNA, the CDR3 is TGCAGTGCTAGAGATTCGGTACTAGCGGATTACGAGCAGTACTTC. This translates into CSARDSVLADYEQYF.

The J gene is TRBJ2-7, the V gene TRBV5-1, with D possibly TRBD2 on 6 matching bases. Germline CDR1 reads SGHRS; CDR2 reads YFSETQ. V shed 4 bases and J shed 0 bases, with 17 bases lying between them. This CDR3 comprises 16 residues. In DNA, the CDR3 is TGCGCCAGCAGCCCGGCCGGGACTCCAAGCTCCTACGAGCAGTACTTC. Residues: CASSPAGTPSSYEQYF.

This clonotype was recorded a few times. The chain combines TRBV11-2 with TRBJ2-1, with D uncertain. CDR1 and CDR2 (germline): SGHAT, FQNNGV. The CDR3 consists of 17 residues. Trimming pared 5 bases from V and 3 bases from J, leaving 20 bases between. The CDR3: CASSHPALAADYNEQFF. CDR3 nucleotide sequence: TGTGCCAGCAGCCACCCGGCTTTGGCCGCCGACTACAATGAGCAGTTCTTC. Full variable domain (missing parts from reference TRBV11-2 and TRBJ2-1): EAGVAQSPRYKIIEKRQSVAFWCNPISGHATLYWYQQILGQGPKLLIQFQNNGVVDDSQLPKDRFSAERLKGVDSTLKIQPAKLEDSAVYLCASSHPALAADYNEQFFGPGTRLTVL.

This clonotype was seen only a few times. The chain has TRBV6-1 and TRBJ2-1; 7 bases fit TRBD2. V lost 8 bases and J lost 8; bases outside the gene matches: 15. The V gene's germline CDR1 is MNHNS and CDR2 SASEGT. The CDR3 runs 15 residues. The CDR3 loop is CASGGIAGIRDEQFF. As DNA, the CDR3 is TGTGCCAGCGGTGGAATAGCGGGCATCCGCGATGAGCAGTTCTTC.